The 10 T cell receptor beta chains reported below all come from one sample, sequenced in a study of early stage breast cancer tumors listed by TCRdb under 2017. Libraries were constructed by the immunoSEQ multiplex PCR assay. Imported from immuneACCESS, the table was reduced by TCRdb to in-frame sequences with V and J called. These copies leave out some clones; in studies compared against another copy, an unresolved V gene accounts for under half, and the cause of the remainder is not known. This sample lists approximately 54,000 clones; roughly 73% were detected once. The ten largest make up 3% to 4% of the sample. Material: blood. Receptors were obtained from a person aged 35 to 50 with breast cancer.

This clone was detected once. V usage is TRBV30 and J usage is TRBJ2-3, with D unresolved. CDR1 is GTSNPN, CDR2 SVGIG, per germline (reference sequence). V was shortened by 4 bases and J by 0 bases, with 11 bases between the two germline ends. The CDR3 length is 14 residues. CDR3 bases: TGTGCCTGGAATTTGGAACTTAGCACAGATACGCAGTATTTT. It translates to CAWNLELSTDTQYF.

The chain combines TRBV7-9 with TRBJ1-5; D unresolved. The CDR3 has 14 residues. Trimming shortened V by 5 bases and J by 3 bases, and 11 bases separated the two germline ends. Germline CDR1 and CDR2: SEHNR and FQNEAQ (reference sequence). The CDR3 sequence is CASSRDGNNQPQHF. The CDR3 region has the DNA TGTGCCAGCAGCCGCGACGGAAACAATCAGCCCCAGCATTTT.

The chain uses TRBV12-2 and TRBJ2-1; the table names TRBD2, a call not compared with the DNA. TRBV12-2 is a pseudogene locus. The CDR3 has 20 amino acids. In DNA, the CDR3 is TGTGCAAGTCGCTCCGTCCTCGTCGGTCATAGCGGGAGTTCCTACAATGAGCAGTTCTTC. Protein product: CASRSVLVGHSGSSYNEQFF.

The rearrangement links TRBV5-6 to TRBJ2-5; 9 bases are shared with TRBD2. CDR1 is SGHDT, CDR2 YYEEEE, per germline. CDR3 length: 18 amino acids. V lost 2 bases, J lost 2 bases, and 13 bases stayed unmatched. The CDR3 bases are TGTGCCAGCAGCTTAGTCACTAGCGGGCGTGGGATACAAGAGACCCAGTACTTC. Amino acids: CASSLVTSGRGIQETQYF.

The rearrangement links TRBV10-3 to TRBJ1-1, with D unresolved. Trimming shortened V by 2 bases and J by 5 bases, and 9 bases separated the two germline ends. The CDR3 consists of 13 residues. Per germline, CDR1 ENHRY and CDR2 SYGVKD. This chain's CDR3 is CAISERLGTEAFF. The DNA of the CDR3 is TGTGCCATCAGTGAGAGGTTGGGTACTGAAGCTTTCTTT.

This chain joins TRBV14 and TRBJ1-1; 7 bases are a match to TRBD1. Germline V CDR1 and CDR2: SGHDN, FVKESK. J was trimmed by 0 bases and V by 2 bases; bases with no gene match: 3. The CDR3 extends over 15 amino acids. The CDR3 sequence: CASSQTRGLNTEAFF. CDR3 sequence (DNA): TGTGCCAGCAGCCAAACGAGGGGGCTGAACACTGAAGCTTTCTTT.

The chain employs TRBV27 and TRBJ2-3; 12 nucleotides agree with TRBD2. The CDR3 has 16 residues. Germline values: CDR1 MNHEY, CDR2 SMNVEV (reference sequence). The V and J ends lost 7 bases and 10 bases, in that order; junction bases with no gene match: 15. CDR3 in amino acids: CASTPPGLAGGNAQYF. CDR3 DNA sequence: TGTGCCAGCACCCCCCCCGGGCTAGCGGGAGGGAACGCGCAGTATTTT.

V gene TRBV7-8 combines with J gene TRBJ2-3; D might be TRBD2 (6 bases). V lost 0 bases to trimming and J lost 2 bases, with 18 bases between them. The germline gives CDR1 SGHVS, CDR2 FQNEAQ. The CDR3 is made up of 18 amino acids. CDR3 sequence reads: CASSLAHSSVGSTDTQYF. The CDR3 DNA follows: TGTGCCAGCAGCTTAGCCCACTCTAGCGTTGGCTCCACAGATACGCAGTATTTT.

This clone has just a few counts. The rearrangement joins TRBV7-9 to TRBJ1-2; D possibly corresponds to TRBD1 (6 bases). This CDR3 has 16 amino acids. Germline V gene lookup returns CDR1 SEHNR and CDR2 FQNEAQ (reference sequence). V was clipped by 3 bases and J by 0 bases, with 14 bases between them. CDR3 in DNA: TGTGCCAGCAGCTTGGAGGGGGGTATAGCTAACTATGGCTACACCTTC. As protein: CASSLEGGIANYGYTF.

The rearrangement joins TRBV7-9 to TRBJ2-7; D remains ambiguous. This CDR3 is built from 11 residues. The V end lost 6 bases, the J end lost 6 bases, and 9 bases lay between the germline ends. Germline-derived CDR1 and CDR2 are SEHNR and FQNEAQ (reference sequence). In nucleotides, the CDR3 is TGTGCCAGCAGACGAGAGAGCGAGCAGTACTTC. Protein product: CASRRESEQYF. Based on the CDR3 plus reference TRBV7-9 and TRBJ2-7, the full variable domain is DTGVSQNPRHKITKRGQNVTFRCDPISEHNRLYWYRQTLGQGPEFLTYFQNEAQLEKSRLLSDRFSAERPKGSFSTLEIQRTEQGDSAMYLCASRRESEQYFGPGTRLTVT.